This T cell receptor (beta chain) is from a study of CD8 T cells in ankylosing spondylitis. The germline V and J ends were trimmed by 7 bases and 0 bases, with 12 bases remaining between them. This CDR3 spans 14 amino acids. Study-level findings and limits: It appeared that ankylosing spondylitis blood was characterized by a TCR beta motif of eight highly homologous variants.

This clonotype was detected a few times. Its antigen is not known. Each CDR3 protein is one row after TCRdb ran MiXCR on the 5' RACE reads. The table has 130,000 to 150,000 distinct CDR3 sequences, 7% to 9% seen once. The source of this sequence is a male donor with ankylosing spondylitis. The gene calls are TRBV12-3 or TRBV12-4 and TRBJ1-1; D not certain. Sequenced input: synovial fluid, either unsorted or a sorted T cell fraction (not recorded which). CDR3 coding DNA: TGTGCCAGCAAGAGACACGGGATGAACACTGAAGCTTTCTTT. Its protein product is CASKRHGMNTEAFF.